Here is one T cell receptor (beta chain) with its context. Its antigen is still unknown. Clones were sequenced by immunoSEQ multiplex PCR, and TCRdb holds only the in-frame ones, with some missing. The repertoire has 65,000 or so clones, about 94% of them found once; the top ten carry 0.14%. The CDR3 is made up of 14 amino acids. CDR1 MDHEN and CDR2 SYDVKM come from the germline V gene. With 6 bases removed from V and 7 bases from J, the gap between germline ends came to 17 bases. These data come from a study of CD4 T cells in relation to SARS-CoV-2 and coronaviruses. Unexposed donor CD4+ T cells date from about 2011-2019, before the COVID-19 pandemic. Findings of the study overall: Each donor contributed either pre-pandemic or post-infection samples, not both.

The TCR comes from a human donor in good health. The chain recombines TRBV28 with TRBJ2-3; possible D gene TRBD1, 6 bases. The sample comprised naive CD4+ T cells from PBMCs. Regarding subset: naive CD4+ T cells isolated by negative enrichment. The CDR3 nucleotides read TGTGCCAGCAGATCCGGGCCAGGGGTCTATACGCAGTATTTT. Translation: CASRSGPGVYTQYF.